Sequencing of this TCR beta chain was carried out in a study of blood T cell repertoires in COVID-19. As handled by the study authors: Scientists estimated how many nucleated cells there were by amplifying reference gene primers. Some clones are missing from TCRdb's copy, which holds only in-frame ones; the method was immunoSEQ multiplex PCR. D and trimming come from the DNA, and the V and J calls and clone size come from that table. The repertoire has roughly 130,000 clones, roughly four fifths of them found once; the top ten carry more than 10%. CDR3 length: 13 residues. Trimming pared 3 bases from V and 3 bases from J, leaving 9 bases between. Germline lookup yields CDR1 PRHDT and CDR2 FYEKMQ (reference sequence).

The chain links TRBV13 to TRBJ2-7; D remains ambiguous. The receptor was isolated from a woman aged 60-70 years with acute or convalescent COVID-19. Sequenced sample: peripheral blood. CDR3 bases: TGTGCCAGCAGCTTGGGCACCCGCTACGAGCAGTACTTC. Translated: CASSLGTRYEQYF.